This paragraph reports one TCR beta chain. Its antigen is unidentified. Measured with immunoSEQ multiplex PCR; TCRdb has only the in-frame clones, and not every one. The sample lists some 180,000 clones, roughly 86% occurring once. The source of the sample is a study of cytomegalovirus exposure and HLA in healthy donors. On the study more broadly: The same platform was used for the 130 or so validation repertoires as for the roughly 670 first-cohort repertoires, as reported in a later analysis. Findings and limits, study-wide: Reported results showed that the classifier diagnosed cytomegalovirus status with high specificity and sensitivity. The tendency of first-cohort TCR clusters to co-occur in the 120 validation repertoires was the finding of a later analysis. While the bulk of TCR sequences proved rare, some public TCRs turned up in many donors.

The CDR3 runs 15 residues. Germline loops: CDR1 MNHEY, CDR2 SVGAGI. V gave up 5 bases and J gave up 3 bases; unmatched junction bases: 5. The specimen sequenced was PBMCs. The chain joins TRBV6-5 to TRBJ2-3; 10 positions agree with TRBD2. The sequence derives from a man aged 25 to 40 in good health and CMV-seropositive. The CDR3 nucleotides read TGTGCCAGCAGTAACGGACTAGCGGTTACAGATACGCAGTATTTT. Translated, it gives CASSNGLAVTDTQYF.